Shown below are 3 T cell receptor beta chains from a single sample sequenced in a study of T cell changes during pregnancy in multiple sclerosis. Sequenced by immunoSEQ multiplex PCR; TCRdb stores in-frame clones only, minus some. The repertoire holds tens of thousands of clones, with about 91% as singletons. The sequences come from peripheral blood, collected in the second trimester of pregnancy. Every receptor here comes from a female donor in good health, enrolled as a control in a pregnancy study.

This chain links TRBV7-2 with TRBJ1-1; no clear D gene. This CDR3 spans 16 amino acids. Looked up from germline, CDR1 is SGHTA and CDR2 is FQGNSA. Trimming took 0 bases from V and 0 from J, leaving 11 bases between them. The chain's CDR3 is CASSLAAVPMNTEAFF. CDR3 bases: TGTGCCAGCAGCTTAGCGGCGGTCCCGATGAACACTGAAGCTTTCTTT.

V and J are TRBV10-3 and TRBJ2-5, with D possibly matching TRBD1 (6 bases). In germline, CDR1 is ENHRY, CDR2 SYGVKD. The CDR3 totals 16 residues. V was trimmed by 3 bases and J by 1 base, leaving 15 bases between them. CDR3 bases: TGTGCCATCAGTGACCCAGAGGGGGACCTCCAAGAGACCCAGTACTTC. Residues: CAISDPEGDLQETQYF.

The V call is TRBV4-2, the J call TRBJ2-2, with TRBD2 matching over 9 bases. The germline gives CDR1 LGHNA, CDR2 YNFKEQ. The J segment lost 7 bases and the V segment lost 0 bases, leaving 9 bases of the junction unmatched. There are 17 residues in the CDR3. Here the CDR3 DNA reads TGTGCCAGCAGCCAAGACCTTAGCGGGAGATTGGTCGGGGAGCTGTTTTTT. The encoded protein is CASSQDLSGRLVGELFF.